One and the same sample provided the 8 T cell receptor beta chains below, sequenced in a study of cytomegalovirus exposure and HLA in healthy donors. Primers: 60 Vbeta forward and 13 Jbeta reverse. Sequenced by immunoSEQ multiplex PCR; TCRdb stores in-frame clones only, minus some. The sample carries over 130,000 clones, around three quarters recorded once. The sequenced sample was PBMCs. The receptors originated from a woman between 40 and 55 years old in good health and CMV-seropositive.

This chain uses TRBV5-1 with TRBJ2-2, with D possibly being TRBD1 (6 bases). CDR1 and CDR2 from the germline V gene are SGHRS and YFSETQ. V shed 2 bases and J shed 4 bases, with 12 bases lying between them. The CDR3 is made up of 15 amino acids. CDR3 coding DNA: TGCGCCAGCAGCTTACTGACAGGTCCCACCGGGGAGCTGTTTTTT. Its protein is CASSLLTGPTGELFF.

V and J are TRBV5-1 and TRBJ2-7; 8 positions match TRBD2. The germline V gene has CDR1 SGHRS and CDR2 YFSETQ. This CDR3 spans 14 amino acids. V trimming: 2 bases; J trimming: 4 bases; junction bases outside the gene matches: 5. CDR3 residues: CASSFSGIMYEQYF. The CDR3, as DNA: TGCGCCAGCAGCTTTAGCGGGATAATGTACGAGCAGTACTTC.

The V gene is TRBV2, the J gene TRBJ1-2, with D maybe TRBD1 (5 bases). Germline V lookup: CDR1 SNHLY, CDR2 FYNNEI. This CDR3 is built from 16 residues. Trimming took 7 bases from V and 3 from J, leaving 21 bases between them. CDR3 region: CASTKGPGRVHYGYTF. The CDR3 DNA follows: TGTGCCAGCACCAAAGGGCCAGGGAGGGTGCACTATGGCTACACCTTC.

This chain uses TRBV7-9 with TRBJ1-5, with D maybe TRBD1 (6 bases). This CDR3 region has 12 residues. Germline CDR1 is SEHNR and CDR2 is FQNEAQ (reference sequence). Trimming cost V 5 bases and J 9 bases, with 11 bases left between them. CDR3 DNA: TGTGCCAGCAGCGACTCCAGGGGGCCCCAGCATTTT. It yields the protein CASSDSRGPQHF.

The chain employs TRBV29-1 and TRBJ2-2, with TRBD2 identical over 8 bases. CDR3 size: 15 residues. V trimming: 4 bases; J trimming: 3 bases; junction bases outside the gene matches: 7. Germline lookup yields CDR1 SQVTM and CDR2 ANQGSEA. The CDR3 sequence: CSVGGLGGDTGELFF. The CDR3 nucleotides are TGCAGCGTTGGGGGTCTCGGGGGGGACACCGGGGAGCTGTTTTTT.

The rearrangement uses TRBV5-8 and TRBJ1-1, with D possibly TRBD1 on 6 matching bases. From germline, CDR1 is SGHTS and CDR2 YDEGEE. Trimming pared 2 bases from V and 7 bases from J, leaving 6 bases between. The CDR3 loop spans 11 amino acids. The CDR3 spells CASSLGGEAFF. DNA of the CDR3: TGTGCCAGCAGCTTAGGGGGTGAAGCTTTCTTT.

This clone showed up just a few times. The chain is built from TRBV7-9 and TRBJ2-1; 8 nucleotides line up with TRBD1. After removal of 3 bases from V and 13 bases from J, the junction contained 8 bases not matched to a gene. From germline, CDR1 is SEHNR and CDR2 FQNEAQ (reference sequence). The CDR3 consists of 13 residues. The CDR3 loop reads CASSFGQGGGQFF. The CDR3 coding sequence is TGTGCCAGCAGCTTCGGACAGGGAGGAGGCCAGTTCTTC. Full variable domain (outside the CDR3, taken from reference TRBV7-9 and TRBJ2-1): DTGVSQNPRHKITKRGQNVTFRCDPISEHNRLYWYRQTLGQGPEFLTYFQNEAQLEKSRLLSDRFSAERPKGSFSTLEIQRTEQGDSAMYLCASSFGQGGGQFFGPGTRLTVL.

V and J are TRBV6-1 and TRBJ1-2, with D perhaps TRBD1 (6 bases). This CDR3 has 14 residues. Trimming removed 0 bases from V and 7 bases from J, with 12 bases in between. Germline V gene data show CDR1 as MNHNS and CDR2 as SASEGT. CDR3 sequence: CASSEAIGTPGYTF. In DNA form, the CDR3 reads TGTGCCAGCAGTGAAGCGATCGGGACACCTGGCTACACCTTC.